This TCR beta chain is drawn from a study of blood T cell repertoires in COVID-19. Study-level information: Sources were T cells, B-cell-depleted T cells, or PBMCs; the material itself was cDNA or gDNA.

Sequencing was performed with immunoSEQ multiplex PCR; in TCRdb, only in-frame clones are kept and a portion is missing. This table holds roughly 260,000 clones, roughly nine tenths found once. From germline, CDR1 is ENHRY and CDR2 SYGVKD. This CDR3 contains 14 residues. V was shortened by 4 bases and J by 1 base, with 7 bases between the two germline ends. J is TRBJ2-2 and V is TRBV10-3; D is undetermined. The sequenced sample was peripheral blood. The receptor's source is a man in his forties who had recovered from COVID-19. CDR3 DNA: TGTGCCATCAGTGTTCAGATGAACACCGGGGAGCTGTTTTTT. The encoded protein is CAISVQMNTGELFF.